The clone carrying this T cell receptor beta chain showed up just once. Its cognate antigen is unknown. This CDR3 region has 14 residues. V gave up 3 bases and J gave up 3 bases; unmatched junction bases: 4. The germline gives CDR1 SGHRS, CDR2 YFSETQ. Primers included in the PCR were 60 Vbeta and 13 Jbeta primers. Profiled with immunoSEQ multiplex PCR; TCRdb holds only in-frame clones, not every one. Found here are about 160,000 clones, under 80% of them singletons; the top ten hold around 2.1%. This sample is drawn from a study of cytomegalovirus exposure and HLA in healthy donors. Notes on the study in general: Versus the roughly 690-donor mean, an Asian-associated ancestry cluster reportedly showed fewer N-insertions in a later analysis.

The origin of this receptor is a female donor in good health and CMV-seronegative. This chain connects TRBV5-1 to TRBJ2-3, with 7 bases aligning to TRBD1. The sequenced sample was PBMCs. CDR3 sequence (DNA): TGCGCCAGCAGCTCCGGGACAGTGACAGATACGCAGTATTTT. Encoded protein: CASSSGTVTDTQYF.